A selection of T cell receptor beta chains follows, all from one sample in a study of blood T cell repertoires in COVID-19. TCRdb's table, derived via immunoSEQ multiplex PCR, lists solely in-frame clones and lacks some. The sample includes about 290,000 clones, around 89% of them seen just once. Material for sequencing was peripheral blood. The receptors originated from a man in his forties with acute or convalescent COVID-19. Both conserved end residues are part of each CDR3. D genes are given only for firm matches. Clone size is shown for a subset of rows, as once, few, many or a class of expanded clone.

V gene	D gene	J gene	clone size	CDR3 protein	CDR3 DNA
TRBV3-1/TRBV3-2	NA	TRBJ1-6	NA	CASSQDHQLHF	TGTGCCAGCAGCCAAGATCATCAACTCCACTTT
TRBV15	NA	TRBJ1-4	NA	CATSREVGGEKLFF	TGTGCCACCTCCAGAGAAGTGGGAGGTGAAAAACTGTTTTTT
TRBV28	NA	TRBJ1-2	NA	CSLRAASNYGYTF	TGTTCCCTCAGGGCGGCTTCTAACTATGGCTACACCTTC
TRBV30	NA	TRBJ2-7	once	CAWGGIRVSYEQYF	TGTGCCTGGGGAGGAATCAGGGTCTCCTACGAGCAGTACTTC
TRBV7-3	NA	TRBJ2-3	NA	CASSLTGRPGTDTQYF	TGTGCCAGCAGTCTTACAGGGAGACCGGGTACAGATACGCAGTATTTT
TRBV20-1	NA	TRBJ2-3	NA	CSASSGGPIRDTQYF	TGCAGTGCTAGTTCGGGGGGCCCAATTCGAGATACGCAGTATTTT
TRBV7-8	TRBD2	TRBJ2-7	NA	CASSLELAGINEQYF	TGTGCCAGCAGCTTGGAACTAGCGGGGATCAACGAGCAGTACTTC
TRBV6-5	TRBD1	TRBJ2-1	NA	CASHSLGQGRNEQFF	TGTGCCAGCCATAGCCTTGGACAGGGACGCAATGAGCAGTTCTTC
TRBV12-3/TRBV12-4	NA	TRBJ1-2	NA	CASSLNRDSGYTF	TGTGCCAGCAGTTTAAACAGGGATTCTGGCTACACCTTC
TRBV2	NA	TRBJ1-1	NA	CASLPMSGEEAFF	TGTGCCAGCCTTCCGATGTCCGGGGAAGAAGCTTTCTTT
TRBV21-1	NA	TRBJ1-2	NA	CASVWGTFGYTF	TGTGCCAGCGTCTGGGGGACTTTTGGCTACACCTTC
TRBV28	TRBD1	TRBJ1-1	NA	CASSPWTGMNTEAFF	TGTGCCAGCAGTCCCTGGACAGGTATGAACACTGAAGCTTTCTTT
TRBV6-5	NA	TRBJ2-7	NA	CASTQGRATYEQYF	TGTGCCAGCACCCAGGGCAGGGCAACCTACGAGCAGTACTTC
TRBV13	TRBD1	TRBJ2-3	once	CASTWTGPTDTQYF	TGTGCCAGCACCTGGACAGGGCCGACAGATACGCAGTATTTT
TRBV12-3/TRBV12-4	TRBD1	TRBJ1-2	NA	CASGTALQGDTF	TGTGCCAGCGGAACTGCCTTACAGGGGGACACCTTC